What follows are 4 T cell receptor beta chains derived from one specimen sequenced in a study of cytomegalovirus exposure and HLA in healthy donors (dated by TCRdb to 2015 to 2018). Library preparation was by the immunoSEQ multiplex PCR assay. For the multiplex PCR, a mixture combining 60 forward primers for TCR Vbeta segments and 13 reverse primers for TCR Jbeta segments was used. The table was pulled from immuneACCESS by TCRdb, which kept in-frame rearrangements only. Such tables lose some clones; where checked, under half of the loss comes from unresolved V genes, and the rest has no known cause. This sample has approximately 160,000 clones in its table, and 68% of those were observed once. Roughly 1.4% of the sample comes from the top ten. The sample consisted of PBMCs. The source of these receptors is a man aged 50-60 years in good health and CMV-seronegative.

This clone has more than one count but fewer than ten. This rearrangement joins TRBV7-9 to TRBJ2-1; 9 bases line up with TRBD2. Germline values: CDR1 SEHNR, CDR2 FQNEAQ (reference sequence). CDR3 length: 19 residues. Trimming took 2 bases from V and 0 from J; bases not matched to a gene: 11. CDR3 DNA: TGTGCCAGCAGCTTAAGCGGTGGGCTAGCGGGGTTCTCCTACAATGAGCAGTTCTTC. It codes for CASSLSGGLAGFSYNEQFF.

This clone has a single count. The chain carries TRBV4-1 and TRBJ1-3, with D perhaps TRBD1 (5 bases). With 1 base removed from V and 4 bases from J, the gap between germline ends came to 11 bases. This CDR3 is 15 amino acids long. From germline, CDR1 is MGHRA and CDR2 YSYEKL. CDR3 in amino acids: CASSQVVGVGNTIYF. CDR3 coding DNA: TGCGCCAGCAGCCAAGTTGTAGGGGTGGGAAACACCATATATTTT.

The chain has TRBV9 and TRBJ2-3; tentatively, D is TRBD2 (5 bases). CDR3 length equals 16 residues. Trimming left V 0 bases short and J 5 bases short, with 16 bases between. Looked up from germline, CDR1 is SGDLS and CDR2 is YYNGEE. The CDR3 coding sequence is TGTGCCAGCAGCGTAGAATGGGCGGCTCGGGGAGATACGCAGTATTTT. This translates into CASSVEWAARGDTQYF.

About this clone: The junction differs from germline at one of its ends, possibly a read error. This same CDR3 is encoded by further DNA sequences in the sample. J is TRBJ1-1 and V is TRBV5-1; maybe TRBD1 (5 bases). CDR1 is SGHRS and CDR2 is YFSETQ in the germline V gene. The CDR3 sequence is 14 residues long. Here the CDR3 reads CASSLVAGESEAFF. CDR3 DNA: TGCGCTAGCAGCTTGGTAGCGGGGGAATCTGAAGCTTTCTTT. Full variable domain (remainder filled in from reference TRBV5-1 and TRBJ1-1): KAGVTQTPRYLIKTRGQQVTLSCSPISGHRSVSWYQQTPGQGLQFLFEYFSETQRNKGNFPGRFSGRQFSNSRSEMNVSTLELGDSALYLCASSLVAGESEAFFGQGTRLTVV.